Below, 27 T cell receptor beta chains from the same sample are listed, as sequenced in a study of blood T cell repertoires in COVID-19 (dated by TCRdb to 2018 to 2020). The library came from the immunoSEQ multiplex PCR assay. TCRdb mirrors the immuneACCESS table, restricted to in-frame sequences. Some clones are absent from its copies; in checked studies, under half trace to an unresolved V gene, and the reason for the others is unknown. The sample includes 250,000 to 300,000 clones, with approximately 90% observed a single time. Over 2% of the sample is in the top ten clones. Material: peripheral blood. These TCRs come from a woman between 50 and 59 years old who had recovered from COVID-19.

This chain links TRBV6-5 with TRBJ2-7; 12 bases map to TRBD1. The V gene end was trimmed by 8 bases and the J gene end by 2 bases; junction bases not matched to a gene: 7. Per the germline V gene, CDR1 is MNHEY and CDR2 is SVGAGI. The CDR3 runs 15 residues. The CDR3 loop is CASSLGTGGTYEQYF. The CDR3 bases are TGTGCCAGCTCGCTGGGGACAGGGGGCACCTACGAGCAGTACTTC.

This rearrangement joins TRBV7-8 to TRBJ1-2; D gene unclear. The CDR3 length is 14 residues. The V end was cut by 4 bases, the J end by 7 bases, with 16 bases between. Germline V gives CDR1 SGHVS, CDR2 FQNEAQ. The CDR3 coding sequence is TGTGCCAGCAGCTCTTTAGGTCGAGGTCGTGGCTACACCTTC. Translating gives CASSSLGRGRGYTF.

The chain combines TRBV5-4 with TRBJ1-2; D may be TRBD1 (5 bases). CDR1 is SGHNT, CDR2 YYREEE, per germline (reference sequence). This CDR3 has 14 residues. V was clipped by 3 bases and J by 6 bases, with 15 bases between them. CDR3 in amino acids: CASSSRTGVNGYTF. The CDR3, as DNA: TGTGCCAGCAGCTCTAGGACGGGGGTCAATGGCTACACCTTC.

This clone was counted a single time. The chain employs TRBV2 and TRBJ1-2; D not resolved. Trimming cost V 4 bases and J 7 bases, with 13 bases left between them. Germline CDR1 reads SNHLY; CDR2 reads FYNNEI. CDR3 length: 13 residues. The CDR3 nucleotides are TGTGCCAGCAGTGTCCGGGAATCCGGTGGCTACACCTTC. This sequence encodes CASSVRESGGYTF.

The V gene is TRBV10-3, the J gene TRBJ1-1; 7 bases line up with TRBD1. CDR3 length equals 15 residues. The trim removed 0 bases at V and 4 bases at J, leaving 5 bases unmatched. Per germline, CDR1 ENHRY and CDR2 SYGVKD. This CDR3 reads CAISESVTGPTEAFF. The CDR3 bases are TGTGCCATCAGTGAGTCGGTGACAGGGCCCACTGAAGCTTTCTTT.

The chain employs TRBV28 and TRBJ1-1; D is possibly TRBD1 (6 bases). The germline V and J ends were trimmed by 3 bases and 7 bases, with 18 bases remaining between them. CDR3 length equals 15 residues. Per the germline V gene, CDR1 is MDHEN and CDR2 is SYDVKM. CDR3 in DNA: TGTGCCAGCAGTTTTCTATCCCGGGACACGAATGAAGCTTTCTTT. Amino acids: CASSFLSRDTNEAFF.

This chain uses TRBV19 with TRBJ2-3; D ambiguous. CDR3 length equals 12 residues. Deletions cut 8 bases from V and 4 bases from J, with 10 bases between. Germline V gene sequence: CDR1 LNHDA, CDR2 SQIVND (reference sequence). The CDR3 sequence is CASRTPPDTQYF. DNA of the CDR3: TGTGCCAGTCGTACCCCTCCAGATACGCAGTATTTT. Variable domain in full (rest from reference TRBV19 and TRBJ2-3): DGGITQSPKYLFRKEGQNVTLSCEQNLNHDAMYWYRQDPGQGLRLIYYSQIVNDFQKGDIAEGYSVSREKKESFPLTVTSAQKNPTAFYLCASRTPPDTQYFGPGTRLTVL.

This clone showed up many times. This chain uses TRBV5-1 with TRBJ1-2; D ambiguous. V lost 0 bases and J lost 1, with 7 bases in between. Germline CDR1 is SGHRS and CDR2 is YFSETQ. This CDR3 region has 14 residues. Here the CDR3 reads CASSLESVNYGYTF. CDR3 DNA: TGCGCCAGCAGCTTGGAGTCAGTTAACTATGGCTACACCTTC.

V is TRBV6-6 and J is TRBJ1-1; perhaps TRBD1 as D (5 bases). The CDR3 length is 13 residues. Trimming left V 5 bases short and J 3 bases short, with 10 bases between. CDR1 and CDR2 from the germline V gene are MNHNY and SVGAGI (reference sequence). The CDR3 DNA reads TGTGCCAGCAGTCTCCAGGGTTACACTGAAGCTTTCTTT. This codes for CASSLQGYTEAFF.

The CDR3 spells CASSQDGGDQPQHF. Written as DNA, the CDR3 is TGTGCCAGCAGCCAAGATGGGGGGGATCAGCCCCAGCATTTT. The V gene is TRBV4-2, the J gene TRBJ1-5; possibly TRBD1 for D (5 bases). The CDR3 runs to 14 residues. Between the trimmed V and J ends, which lost 0 bases and 5 bases, there was a span of 8 bases. Germline V gene data show CDR1 as LGHNA and CDR2 as YNFKEQ.

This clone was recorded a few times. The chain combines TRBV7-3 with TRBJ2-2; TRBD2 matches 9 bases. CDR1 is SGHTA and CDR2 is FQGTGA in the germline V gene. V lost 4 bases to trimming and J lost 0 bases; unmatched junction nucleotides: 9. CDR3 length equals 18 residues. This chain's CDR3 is CASSSRGGRGPNTGELFF. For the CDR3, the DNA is TGTGCCAGCAGCTCCAGGGGCGGGAGGGGACCGAACACCGGGGAGCTGTTTTTT.

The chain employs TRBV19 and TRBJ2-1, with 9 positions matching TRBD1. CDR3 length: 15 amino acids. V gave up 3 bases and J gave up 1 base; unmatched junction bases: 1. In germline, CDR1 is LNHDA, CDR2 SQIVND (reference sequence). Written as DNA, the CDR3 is TGTGCCAGTAGTATTGGGACAGGGTCCTACAATGAGCAGTTCTTC. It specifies CASSIGTGSYNEQFF.

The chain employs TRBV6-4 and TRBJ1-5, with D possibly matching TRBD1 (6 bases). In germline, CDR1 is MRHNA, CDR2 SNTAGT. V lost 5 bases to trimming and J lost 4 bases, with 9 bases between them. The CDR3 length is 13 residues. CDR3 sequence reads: CASSYRENQPQHF. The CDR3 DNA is TGTGCCAGCAGTTACAGGGAAAATCAGCCCCAGCATTTT.

The CDR3 nucleotides are TGTGCCAGCAGCCGAGATTACACTGAAGCTTTCTTT. Amino acid sequence: CASSRDYTEAFF. The chain combines TRBV6-2 or TRBV6-3 with TRBJ1-1; D is uncertain. V was shortened by 6 bases and J by 3 bases, with 8 bases between the two germline ends. This CDR3 is 12 amino acids long. Germline V gene data show CDR1 as MNHEY and CDR2 as SVGEGT.

CDR3 DNA sequence: TGTGCCAGTAGCAGACAGGGGGCGGACGAAAAACTGTTTTTT. It specifies CASSRQGADEKLFF. J is TRBJ1-4 and V is TRBV19; 10 nucleotides line up with TRBD1. The V segment lost 6 bases and the J segment 8 bases; nucleotides outside the gene matches: 6. The length of the CDR3 is 14 residues. Germline CDR1 reads LNHDA; CDR2 reads SQIVND (reference sequence). The full variable domain, with the rest looked up from reference TRBV19 and TRBJ1-4, is DGGITQSPKYLFRKEGQNVTLSCEQNLNHDAMYWYRQDPGQGLRLIYYSQIVNDFQKGDIAEGYSVSREKKESFPLTVTSAQKNPTAFYLCASSRQGADEKLFFGSGTQLSVL.

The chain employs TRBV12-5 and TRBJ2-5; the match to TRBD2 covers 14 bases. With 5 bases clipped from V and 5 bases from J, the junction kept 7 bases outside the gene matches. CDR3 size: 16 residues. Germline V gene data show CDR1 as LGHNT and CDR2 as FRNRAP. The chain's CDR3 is CASGKQRLAGGETQYF. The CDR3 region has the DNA TGTGCTAGTGGTAAACAACGACTAGCGGGGGGGGAGACCCAGTACTTC. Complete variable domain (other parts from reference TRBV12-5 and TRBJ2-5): DARVTQTPRHKVTEMGQEVTMRCQPILGHNTVFWYRQTMMQGLELLAYFRNRAPLDDSGMPKDRFSAEMPDATLATLKIQPSEPRDSAVYFCASGKQRLAGGETQYFGPGTRLLVL.

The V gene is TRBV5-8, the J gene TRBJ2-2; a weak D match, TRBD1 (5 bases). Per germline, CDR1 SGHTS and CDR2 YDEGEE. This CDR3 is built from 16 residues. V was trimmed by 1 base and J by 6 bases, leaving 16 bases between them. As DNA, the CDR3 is TGTGCCAGCAGCTTGTGGCAGGGTTACGACGCCGGGGAGCTGTTTTTT. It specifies CASSLWQGYDAGELFF.

The CDR3 DNA sequence: TGTGCCAGTCAAAGACTAGCGGGATCCTACGAGCAGTACTTC. This sequence encodes CASQRLAGSYEQYF. The chain has TRBV19 and TRBJ2-7; 11 positions agree with TRBD2. In germline, CDR1 is LNHDA, CDR2 SQIVND (reference sequence). The CDR3 extends over 14 amino acids. The junction had 4 bases not matched to a gene; V was cut back by 8 bases and J by 1 base.

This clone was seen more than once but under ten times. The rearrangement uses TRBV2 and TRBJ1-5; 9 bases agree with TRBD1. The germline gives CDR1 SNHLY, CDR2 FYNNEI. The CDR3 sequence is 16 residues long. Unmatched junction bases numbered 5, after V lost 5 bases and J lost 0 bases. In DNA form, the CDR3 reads TGTGCCAGCAGTTTACAGGGGGCCGGTAGCAATCAGCCCCAGCATTTT. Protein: CASSLQGAGSNQPQHF.

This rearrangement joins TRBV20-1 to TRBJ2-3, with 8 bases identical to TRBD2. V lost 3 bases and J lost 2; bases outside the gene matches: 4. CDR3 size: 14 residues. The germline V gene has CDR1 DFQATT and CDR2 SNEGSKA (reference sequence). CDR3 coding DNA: TGCAGTGCTAGTCCTAGCGGGCCCACAGATACGCAGTATTTT. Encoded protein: CSASPSGPTDTQYF.

The CDR3 loop is CASSLDRRGYGNTIYF. DNA for the CDR3: TGTGCCAGCAGCTTAGATCGGAGAGGGTATGGAAACACCATATATTTT. V and J are TRBV7-2 and TRBJ1-3, with D hard to call. This CDR3 region has 16 residues. Looked up from germline, CDR1 is SGHTA and CDR2 is FQGNSA. With 1 base removed from V and 3 bases from J, the gap between germline ends came to 13 bases.

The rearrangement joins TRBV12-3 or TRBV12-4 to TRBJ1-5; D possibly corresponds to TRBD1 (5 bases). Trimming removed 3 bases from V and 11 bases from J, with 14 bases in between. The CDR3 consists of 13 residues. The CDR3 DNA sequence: TGTGCCAGCAGTTTCTACAGGCTGGCGGCCCAGCATTTT. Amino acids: CASSFYRLAAQHF.

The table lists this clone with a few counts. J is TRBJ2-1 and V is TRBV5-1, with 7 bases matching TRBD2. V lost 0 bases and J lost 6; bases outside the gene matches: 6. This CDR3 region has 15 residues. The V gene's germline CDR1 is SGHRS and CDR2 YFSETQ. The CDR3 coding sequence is TGCGCCAGCAGCTTGGGAGCGGGGTCTACCAATGAGCAGTTCTTC. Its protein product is CASSLGAGSTNEQFF.

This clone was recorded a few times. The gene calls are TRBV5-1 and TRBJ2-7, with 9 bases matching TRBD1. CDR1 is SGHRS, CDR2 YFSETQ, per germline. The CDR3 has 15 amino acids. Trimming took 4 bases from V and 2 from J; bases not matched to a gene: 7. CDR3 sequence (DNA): TGCGCCAGCAGCGGAGGACAGGGGAGGACCTACGAGCAGTACTTC. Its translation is CASSGGQGRTYEQYF.

DNA for the CDR3: TGTGCCAGTAGGGGCAGGGGGAATCAGCCCCAGCATTTT. Protein: CASRGRGNQPQHF. The gene calls are TRBV19 and TRBJ1-5; 7 bases map to TRBD1. The CDR3 spans 13 residues. The trim removed 6 bases at V and 4 bases at J, leaving 3 bases unmatched. Germline CDR1 is LNHDA and CDR2 is SQIVND (reference sequence).

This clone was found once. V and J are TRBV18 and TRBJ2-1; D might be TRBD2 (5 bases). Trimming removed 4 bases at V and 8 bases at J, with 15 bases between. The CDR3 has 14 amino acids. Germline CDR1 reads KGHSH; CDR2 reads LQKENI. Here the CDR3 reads CASSLARTLYEQFF. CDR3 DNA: TGTGCCAGCTCACTAGCAAGGACTTTGTATGAGCAGTTCTTC.

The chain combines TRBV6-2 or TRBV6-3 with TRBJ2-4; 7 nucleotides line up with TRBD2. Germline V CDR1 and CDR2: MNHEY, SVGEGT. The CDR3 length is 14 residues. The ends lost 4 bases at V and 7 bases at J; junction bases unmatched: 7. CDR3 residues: CASSSGGILNIQYF. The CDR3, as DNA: TGTGCCAGCAGTTCCGGGGGGATCCTCAACATTCAGTACTTC.